This T cell receptor (beta chain) was identified in a study of blood T cells in healthy people across ages. A sample-barcoded 5' primer and a J-beta primer mix were used in a second PCR of roughly 6 to 11 cycles. TCRdb reprocessed the 5' RACE reads via MiXCR and lists one record per CDR3 protein. The sample has roughly 800,000 distinct CDR3 sequences, less than 70% seen once. General observations from the study: Relative to aged donors, long-lived donors carried more naive CD4+ cells and displayed higher diversity.

This clonotype has a single count. The antigen is unknown. V lost 2 bases and J lost 2; bases outside the gene matches: 3. The CDR3 contains 14 residues. Germline CDR1 is SGDLS and CDR2 is YYNGEE. Specimen: blood. The genes are TRBV9 and TRBJ2-7, with 8 bases that match TRBD2. This sequence originates from an elderly man in good health. The CDR3 region has the DNA TGTGCCAGCAGCGTTAGCGGGGTCCCCTACGAGCAGTACTTC. Residues: CASSVSGVPYEQYF. The variable domain in full, with the rest retrieved from reference TRBV9 and TRBJ2-7, is DSGVTQTPKHLITATGQRVTLRCSPRSGDLSVYWYQQSLDQGLQFLIQYYNGEERAKGNILERFSAQQFPDLHSELNLSSLELGDSALYFCASSVSGVPYEQYFGPGTRLTVT.